What follows is one TCR beta chain and its context. This clone was recorded a few times. Its recognized antigen is unknown. Base qualities are not at hand, and no much larger clone is one base apart. This sample was taken from a study of shared clonotypes between healthy human individuals (dated by TCRdb to 2018 to 2020). With regard to the full study: The cohort comprised a couple of women and a few men aged 18 to 49 years. For each donor, CD4 naive and CD4 memory were each run on three plates, CD8 naive on two plates, and CD8 memory on one plate. Blood TCR repertoires of five healthy adults were deeply sequenced to estimate repertoire size and the extent of clonotype sharing between individuals. Libraries were prepared and TCR repertoires were sequenced by different laboratories using diverse techniques, in order to increase sequencing depth and limit assay-specific biases. Per donor, leukapheresis produced somewhere between about 0.8 and 9.5 billion PBMCs. Points the paper makes about the study in general: Compared with non-shared clonotypes, the clonotypes found in all four sorted-subset donors had higher generation probabilities. When a handful of donors were compared, the shared fraction of clonotypes was 5% to 6.5% for naive CD4, less than 4% for naive CD8, more than 2% for memory CD4, and less than 0.5% for memory CD8. Incomplete sequencing was indicated by rarefaction of sorted-subset datasets, despite the large sequencing depth. Only blood was sampled, and tissue TCR repertoires likely differ from those in blood. Because the study included a small number of donors, the genetic and exposure-history diversity represented was limited. Pairwise subsampling indicated that sequencing depth was expected to affect the degree of clonotype sharing among donors. Naive subsets generally had larger estimated clonotype richness than memory subsets did.

Using the deep immunoSEQ assay, multiplex PCR amplified TCR CDR3 regions from genomic DNA. Extracted genomic DNA from each cell subset was spread evenly across all wells of several immunoSEQ 96-well plates, with each plate serving as a replicate. For sorted subsets, around 0.2 ug of genomic DNA, equivalent to 25,000 to 35,000 T cell genomes, went into each replicate PCR. The purified libraries were quantified using a Qubit 3.0 fluorometer, sized with a Bioanalyzer 2100, and then quantified again using the KAPA Library Quantification kit. Every immunoSEQ 96-well plate was sequenced on a separate single-read 150-cycle Illumina NextSeq 550 flow cell. In the paper's pipeline: Because the immunoSEQ output held only junctional sequences and lacked quality scores, the filtering could not match the filtering applied to full-length reads. To assign V/J genes and CDR3, sequences were annotated using PyIR, a Python wrapper for IgBLAST v1.9, with IMGT germline references. Reads with weak V/J assignments (E-value above 1e-6), missing CDR3, stop codons, out-of-frame junctions, or ambiguous translated residues were removed. V3J clonotypes were defined as sequences sharing an identical inferred V gene, J gene, and CDR3 amino acid sequence. To compute the percentage overlap between repertoires, the number of shared unique clonotypes was divided by the size of the smaller repertoire. Repertoire richness was assessed with RTK rarefaction, the Chao1 estimator, and Recon v2.1 estimates of unobserved clonotypes. For all TCRbeta clonotypes obtained by the gDNA method from a few donors, generation probabilities were computed with OLGA. In its TCRdb copy, this immuneACCESS table keeps in-frame sequences only and misses some clones. Where compared with another copy, unresolved V genes explain less than half of these, and the others have no known cause. That table gives V, J and clone size, and the DNA gave D and trimming. Across this sample there are around 1.1 million clones, with approximately 80% seen only once. Approximately 0.95% of the sample goes to the ten largest clones.

The donors were healthy, HIV-negative adults who had no recently reported acute infections or vaccinations. Every donor was a Caucasian adult residing in Nashville, Tennessee, USA. CD4+ T cells were enriched by magnetic negative selection; naive cells were then positively selected on CD45RA, and the negative fraction formed the memory subset. After blood collection by leukapheresis, PBMCs were isolated using Ficoll-Histopaque density gradient centrifugation and then cryopreserved in the vapor phase of liquid nitrogen. Analytical flow cytometry was used to check the purity and quantity of each magnetically sorted T cell population. Genomic DNA was isolated from every sorted fraction and measured by UV absorbance on a Nanodrop 2000c. The sequenced material came from memory CD4+ T cells from PBMCs. This sample's cell subset or site label indicates: CD45RA-negative fraction. The receptor's source is a man aged 18 to 29 in good health. Some clones in this sample may be carry-over from other donors' samples.

The CDR3 sequence is CASSNNEQFF. In nucleotides, the sequence is TGTGCCAGCTCTAACAATGAGCAGTTCTTC. The chain couples TRBV18 to TRBJ2-1; the D gene lacks a confident call. The CDR3 runs 10 residues from the cysteine to the phenylalanine. The DNA shown is the 30-base CDR3, in frame from base 1. Via the germline V gene, CDR1 is KGHSH and CDR2 LQKENI. The V and J ends are trimmed by 6 bases and 5 bases, leaving 2 bases between them.